These 3 T cell receptor beta chains were sequenced from one sample in a study of T-cell reconstitution after alpha-beta-depleted transplantation in children. This sample's TCRbeta library carried unique molecular identifier barcodes. TCRdb reanalysed the PCR reads using MiXCR and keeps one entry per CDR3 protein. Of almost 600,000 distinct CDR3 sequences in the sample, roughly 30% were seen once. The sequences come from PBMCs, collected before TCRalphabeta/CD19-depleted stem cell transplant. These TCRs come from a boy under two years old with Wiskott-Aldrich syndrome, due to receive a stem cell transplant.

This clonotype has a handful of counts. V is TRBV20-1 and J is TRBJ1-3; a possible D gene is TRBD1 (6 bases). Trimming took 1 base from V and 8 from J, leaving 12 bases between them. CDR1 and CDR2 from the germline V gene are DFQATT and SNEGSKA (reference sequence). CDR3 length equals 13 residues. The CDR3 spells CSARALTGYTIYF. Here the CDR3 DNA reads TGCAGTGCTAGAGCTTTGACAGGATACACCATATATTTT.

This chain links TRBV5-1 with TRBJ1-1; unclear D gene. The V end lost 4 bases, the J end lost 0 bases, and 13 bases lay between the germline ends. The germline CDR1 and CDR2 sequences are SGHRS and YFSETQ. CDR3 length: 15 residues. The CDR3 spells CASSIPGLVNTEAFF. The CDR3 DNA reads TGCGCCAGCAGCATACCTGGACTGGTGAACACTGAAGCTTTCTTT. The variable domain in full, with the rest retrieved from reference TRBV5-1 and TRBJ1-1, is KAGVTQTPRYLIKTRGQQVTLSCSPISGHRSVSWYQQTPGQGLQFLFEYFSETQRNKGNFPGRFSGRQFSNSRSEMNVSTLELGDSALYLCASSIPGLVNTEAFFGQGTRLTVV.

The CDR3 spells CASSYEQGAFGYTF. CDR3 coding DNA: TGTGCCAGCAGTTACGAACAGGGGGCTTTTGGCTACACCTTC. This chain connects TRBV6-5 to TRBJ1-2, with TRBD1 identical over 9 bases. The CDR3 consists of 14 residues. Germline V lookup: CDR1 MNHEY, CDR2 SVGAGI. V lost 2 bases to trimming and J lost 7 bases; unmatched junction nucleotides: 5.